This record looks at one T cell receptor beta chain sequence and its context. As yet, its antigen is unknown. Some clones are missing from TCRdb's copy, which holds only in-frame ones; the method was immunoSEQ multiplex PCR. The sample yields 30,000 to 35,000 clones, more than 70% seen once. V lost 3 bases to trimming and J lost 8 bases, with 14 bases between them. The CDR3 totals 13 residues. Germline V gene sequence: CDR1 SGHRS, CDR2 YFSETQ. The record originates from a study of T cells in localized non-small cell lung cancer. Study conclusions and caveats: Uninvolved nearby lung showed the greatest T cell clonality, exceeding that found in tumor. Sequencing was limited to one tumor region, leaving the possibility of heterogeneity open. Blood T cell density predicted longer survival; adjacent-lung clonality, shorter. Adjacent lung held a median around 56 of the top 100 tumor clones.

The V gene is TRBV5-1, the J gene TRBJ1-2; D remains unclear. This sample comprised peripheral blood, obtained before any cancer treatment. This clonotype originated in a woman aged 40-70 years with stage I lung adenocarcinoma. In DNA, the CDR3 is TGCGCCAGCAGCTCCAGGTCCCTATTAGGCTACACCTTC. Its protein product is CASSSRSLLGYTF.